What follows are 24 T cell receptor beta chains derived from one specimen sequenced in a study of T cell changes during pregnancy in multiple sclerosis. Sequencing was performed with immunoSEQ multiplex PCR; in TCRdb, only in-frame clones are kept and a portion is missing. The table lists over 45,000 clones, approximately 89% of them singletons, with approximately 1.8% in the top ten. Material: peripheral blood, obtained after pregnancy. The receptors here all came from a female donor with multiple sclerosis, enrolled in a pregnancy study.

V is TRBV29-1 and J is TRBJ1-1; D is unresolved. The CDR3 covers 11 residues. V lost 1 base, J lost 4 bases, and 4 bases lay in between. CDR1 is SQVTM and CDR2 is ANQGSEA in the germline V gene. The CDR3 sequence: CSVEAVTEAFF. In nucleotides, the CDR3 is TGCAGCGTTGAAGCAGTCACTGAAGCTTTCTTT. The full variable domain, its missing parts supplied by reference TRBV29-1 and TRBJ1-1, is SAVISQKPSRDICQRGTSLTIQCQVDSQVTMMFWYRQQPGQSLTLIATANQGSEATYESGFVIDKFPISRPNLTFSTLTVSNMSPEDSSIYLCSVEAVTEAFFGQGTRLTVV.

The chain employs TRBV5-1 and TRBJ2-5; no clear D gene. CDR1 and CDR2 from the germline V gene are SGHRS and YFSETQ. This CDR3 spans 15 amino acids. V was trimmed by 1 base and J by 2 bases, leaving 12 bases between them. CDR3 coding DNA: TGCGCCAGCAGCTTGAATACAGCCTCTCAAGAGACCCAGTACTTC. Its translation: CASSLNTASQETQYF.

The J gene is TRBJ2-3, the V gene TRBV7-6, with D maybe TRBD2 (6 bases). This CDR3 region has 14 residues. Trimming removed 5 bases at V and 2 bases at J, with 11 bases between. Germline assignment: CDR1 SGHVS and CDR2 FNYEAQ. The CDR3 DNA is TGTGCCAGCAGCCCCTGGGGGGACACAGATACGCAGTATTTT. Its protein is CASSPWGDTDTQYF.

This clone appeared once. CDR3 residues: CASSRFPGQGYNEQFF. CDR3 nucleotide sequence: TGTGCCAGCAGCAGATTCCCGGGACAGGGGTACAATGAGCAGTTCTTC. The chain links TRBV7-8 to TRBJ2-1; 10 positions match TRBD1. V was pared by 5 bases and J by 4 bases, with 8 bases of the junction left unmatched. The CDR3 is made up of 16 amino acids. Germline lookup yields CDR1 SGHVS and CDR2 FQNEAQ.

The rearrangement links TRBV6-1 to TRBJ2-3; 9 positions match TRBD1. The CDR3 consists of 17 residues. J gave up 8 bases and V 2 bases, and 14 bases lay outside the gene matches. Germline V gene lookup returns CDR1 MNHNS and CDR2 SASEGT. CDR3 in amino acids: CASSERGDRVWRGTQYF. As DNA, the CDR3 is TGTGCCAGCAGTGAAAGGGGGGACAGGGTTTGGCGCGGTACGCAGTATTTT.

This chain links TRBV5-6 with TRBJ1-6, with D possibly TRBD1 on 5 matching bases. The CDR3 runs to 15 residues. The germline CDR1 and CDR2 sequences are SGHDT and YYEEEE. V was trimmed by 0 bases and J by 5 bases, leaving 9 bases between them. CDR3: CASSLGDWDNSPLHF. CDR3 bases: TGTGCCAGCAGCTTGGGGGACTGGGATAATTCACCCCTCCACTTT. The full variable domain, with the rest looked up from reference TRBV5-6 and TRBJ1-6, is DAGVTQSPTHLIKTRGQQVTLRCSPKSGHDTVSWYQQALGQGPQFIFQYYEEEERQRGNFPDRFSGHQFPNYSSELNVNALLLGDSALYLCASSLGDWDNSPLHFGNGTRLTVT.

This chain connects TRBV6-1 to TRBJ2-7; D possibly corresponds to TRBD2 (5 bases). The V gene lost 4 bases and the J gene lost 1 base, with 14 bases spanning the gap. CDR1 MNHNS and CDR2 SASEGT come from the germline V gene. This CDR3 comprises 15 residues. CDR3 DNA sequence: TGTGCCAGCAGTGCCGGACTGGAAGGATCCTACGAGCAGTACTTC. This codes for CASSAGLEGSYEQYF.

The chain uses TRBV5-1 and TRBJ2-7, with 7 bases fitting TRBD1. Trimming cost V 4 bases and J 1 base; bases outside gene matches: 8. The CDR3 extends over 15 amino acids. Germline V gene lookup returns CDR1 SGHRS and CDR2 YFSETQ. The CDR3 sequence: CASSVTGMRSYEQYF. CDR3 DNA sequence: TGCGCCAGCAGCGTGACAGGGATGAGGTCCTACGAGCAGTACTTC.

The chain carries TRBV9 and TRBJ2-1, with TRBD1 matching 8 bases. CDR1 SGDLS and CDR2 YYNGEE come from the germline V gene. CDR3 length: 15 residues. The junction had 8 bases not matched to a gene; V was cut back by 4 bases and J by 5 bases. CDR3 nucleotides: TGTGCCAGCAGCCCCAGTGGACAGGGCGACAATGAGCAGTTCTTC. It specifies CASSPSGQGDNEQFF.

The chain is built from TRBV30 and TRBJ1-5; 7 bases fit TRBD1. V was pared by 2 bases and J by 7 bases, with 8 bases of the junction left unmatched. This CDR3 region has 14 residues. Germline CDR1 and CDR2: GTSNPN and SVGIG (reference sequence). Here the CDR3 DNA reads TGTGCCTGGAGTCCGGGACAGTGGGGCCAGCCCCAGCATTTT. Translating gives CAWSPGQWGQPQHF. Full variable domain (remainder filled in from reference TRBV30 and TRBJ1-5): SQTIHQWPATLVQPVGSPLSLECTVEGTSNPNLYWYRQAAGRGLQLLFYSVGIGQISSEVPQNLSASRPQDRQFILSSKKLLLSDSGFYLCAWSPGQWGQPQHFGDGTRLSIL.

The genes are TRBV5-5 and TRBJ2-1, with 9 bases identical to TRBD2. The length of the CDR3 is 16 residues. Germline V gene sequence: CDR1 SGHKS, CDR2 YYEKEE (reference sequence). V lost 1 base to trimming and J lost 2 bases; unmatched junction nucleotides: 4. CDR3 sequence: CASSLLASGAYNEQFF. CDR3 DNA: TGTGCCAGCAGCTTGTTGGCTAGCGGGGCCTACAATGAGCAGTTCTTC.

This clone was observed a handful of times. The chain links TRBV27 to TRBJ1-6, with 7 bases lining up with TRBD1. This CDR3 comprises 14 residues. CDR1 is MNHEY, CDR2 SMNVEV, per germline (reference sequence). The J segment lost 9 bases and the V segment lost 8 bases, leaving 10 bases of the junction unmatched. The CDR3 DNA reads as TGTGCCAGCCGTCTGAGGGGGCAGGGTTCACCCCTCCACTTT. The encoded protein is CASRLRGQGSPLHF.

The gene calls are TRBV18 and TRBJ2-5; TRBD1 might be the D (6 bases). The CDR3 is 14 residues long. Trimming took 3 bases from V and 4 from J, leaving 12 bases between them. The germline V gene has CDR1 KGHSH and CDR2 LQKENI. In DNA, the CDR3 is TGTGCCAGCTCACCGGTGACAGGTTCAGAGACCCAGTACTTC. Translating gives CASSPVTGSETQYF. Supplemented by reference TRBV18 and TRBJ2-5, the full variable domain reads NAGVMQNPRHLVRRRGQEARLRCSPMKGHSHVYWYRQLPEEGLKFMVYLQKENIIDESGMPKERFSAEFPKEGPSILRIQQVVRGDSAAYFCASSPVTGSETQYFGPGTRLLVL.

V is TRBV15 and J is TRBJ1-1, with a weak D call TRBD1 (6 bases). The germline V gene encodes CDR1 LNHNV and CDR2 YYDKDF (reference sequence). This CDR3 spans 16 amino acids. The V end lost 2 bases, the J end lost 0 bases, and 13 bases lay between the germline ends. The CDR3 here is CATSRPRGGMNTEAFF. For the CDR3, the DNA is TGTGCCACCAGCAGACCGCGGGGGGGCATGAACACTGAAGCTTTCTTT.

The V gene is TRBV29-1, the J gene TRBJ2-1, with a tentative D call TRBD1 (6 bases). V gave up 7 bases and J gave up 7 bases, with 26 bases separating them. Germline V gene data show CDR1 as SQVTM and CDR2 as ANQGSEA. The length of the CDR3 is 16 residues. The CDR3 nucleotides are TGCAGCGCCCCGACAGGAAGTGTGTCTTGGCGTAATGAGCAGTTCTTC. Its protein product is CSAPTGSVSWRNEQFF.

The chain combines TRBV10-3 with TRBJ1-2; no reliable D call. Trimming removed 11 bases at V and 4 bases at J, with 14 bases between. Looked up from germline, CDR1 is ENHRY and CDR2 is SYGVKD. The CDR3 is 12 amino acids. CDR3 sequence: CARRGGRYGYTF. CDR3 coding DNA: TGTGCCCGCCGGGGTGGTCGCTATGGCTACACCTTC.

This sequence joins TRBV2 and TRBJ1-1, with D tentatively TRBD1 (6 bases). The CDR3 is 15 amino acids. V dropped 6 bases and J dropped 7 bases, with 21 bases sitting between them. Germline CDR1 and CDR2: SNHLY and FYNNEI. This chain's CDR3 is CASREYSQGHSEAFF. CDR3 in DNA: TGTGCCAGCAGAGAATATAGTCAGGGACACAGTGAAGCTTTCTTT.

This chain joins TRBV11-2 and TRBJ2-7; maybe TRBD2 (8 bases). Germline V gives CDR1 SGHAT, CDR2 FQNNGV. The CDR3 is made up of 17 amino acids. V shed 5 bases and J shed 4 bases, with 24 bases lying between them. CDR3 loop: CASSLGGLGLAGYEQYF. The CDR3 DNA sequence: TGTGCCAGCAGCCTAGGGGGCCTAGGACTAGCAGGATACGAGCAGTACTTC.

The rearrangement links TRBV6-6 to TRBJ2-7, with D perhaps matching TRBD1 (5 bases). The V gene lost 6 bases and the J gene lost 3 bases, with 18 bases spanning the gap. The CDR3 runs to 15 residues. CDR1 is MNHNY and CDR2 is SVGAGI in the germline V gene (reference sequence). In DNA form, the CDR3 reads TGTGCCAGCAGAAATGTTTTCGGACACCACTACGAGCAGTACTTC. This codes for CASRNVFGHHYEQYF.

The gene calls are TRBV27 and TRBJ2-2, with D perhaps matching TRBD1 (7 bases). Trimming cost V 6 bases and J 5 bases, with 22 bases left between them. The CDR3 totals 17 residues. Germline V lookup: CDR1 MNHEY, CDR2 SMNVEV (reference sequence). This CDR3 is CASRLTGGTAYTGELFF. The CDR3 nucleotides read TGTGCCAGCAGGCTTACCGGCGGGACAGCATATACCGGGGAGCTGTTTTTT.

The chain has TRBV25-1 and TRBJ1-6; 7 positions match TRBD1. The germline V gene encodes CDR1 MGHDK and CDR2 SYGVNS. J lost 8 bases, V lost 4 bases, and 8 bases had no gene match. CDR3 size: 15 residues. DNA of the CDR3: TGTGCCAGCAGTGTGACAGGGATGGATGATTCACCCCTCCACTTT. Its translation: CASSVTGMDDSPLHF. The variable domain in full, completed from reference TRBV25-1 and TRBJ1-6, reads EADIYQTPRYLVIGTGKKITLECSQTMGHDKMYWYQQDPGMELHLIHYSYGVNSTEKGDLSSESTVSRIRTEHFPLTLESARPSHTSQYLCASSVTGMDDSPLHFGNGTRLTVT.

This rearrangement joins TRBV28 to TRBJ2-2; no clear D. Trimming pared 6 bases from V and 6 bases from J, leaving 8 bases between. This CDR3 has 12 residues. Germline V lookup: CDR1 MDHEN, CDR2 SYDVKM. CDR3 sequence (DNA): TGTGCCAGCAGGGTCGAGGCCGGGGAGCTGTTTTTT. It specifies CASRVEAGELFF.

This chain joins TRBV7-2 and TRBJ2-1; 14 nucleotides match TRBD2. This CDR3 region has 15 residues. Losses at the gene ends were 8 bases for V and 3 bases for J; bases not matched to a gene: 3. Germline assignment: CDR1 SGHTA and CDR2 FQGNSA. The CDR3 nucleotides read TGTGCCAGCCGGGGACTAGCGGGGGACTACAATGAGCAGTTCTTC. Protein sequence: CASRGLAGDYNEQFF. The full variable domain, in which reference TRBV7-2 and TRBJ2-1 provide the parts outside the CDR3, is GAGVSQSPSNKVTEKGKDVELRCDPISGHTALYWYRQSLGQGLEFLIYFQGNSAPDKSGLPSDRFSAERTGGSVSTLTIQRTQQEDSAVYLCASRGLAGDYNEQFFGPGTRLTVL.

J is TRBJ2-6 and V is TRBV6-6, with TRBD2 matching 7 bases. J was trimmed by 0 bases and V by 5 bases; bases with no gene match: 1. From germline, CDR1 is MNHNY and CDR2 SVGAGI (reference sequence). This CDR3 has 15 amino acids. CDR3 in DNA: TGTGCCAGCAGTCCGGGGGGCTCTGGGGCCAACGTCCTGACTTTC. Its protein product is CASSPGGSGANVLTF.